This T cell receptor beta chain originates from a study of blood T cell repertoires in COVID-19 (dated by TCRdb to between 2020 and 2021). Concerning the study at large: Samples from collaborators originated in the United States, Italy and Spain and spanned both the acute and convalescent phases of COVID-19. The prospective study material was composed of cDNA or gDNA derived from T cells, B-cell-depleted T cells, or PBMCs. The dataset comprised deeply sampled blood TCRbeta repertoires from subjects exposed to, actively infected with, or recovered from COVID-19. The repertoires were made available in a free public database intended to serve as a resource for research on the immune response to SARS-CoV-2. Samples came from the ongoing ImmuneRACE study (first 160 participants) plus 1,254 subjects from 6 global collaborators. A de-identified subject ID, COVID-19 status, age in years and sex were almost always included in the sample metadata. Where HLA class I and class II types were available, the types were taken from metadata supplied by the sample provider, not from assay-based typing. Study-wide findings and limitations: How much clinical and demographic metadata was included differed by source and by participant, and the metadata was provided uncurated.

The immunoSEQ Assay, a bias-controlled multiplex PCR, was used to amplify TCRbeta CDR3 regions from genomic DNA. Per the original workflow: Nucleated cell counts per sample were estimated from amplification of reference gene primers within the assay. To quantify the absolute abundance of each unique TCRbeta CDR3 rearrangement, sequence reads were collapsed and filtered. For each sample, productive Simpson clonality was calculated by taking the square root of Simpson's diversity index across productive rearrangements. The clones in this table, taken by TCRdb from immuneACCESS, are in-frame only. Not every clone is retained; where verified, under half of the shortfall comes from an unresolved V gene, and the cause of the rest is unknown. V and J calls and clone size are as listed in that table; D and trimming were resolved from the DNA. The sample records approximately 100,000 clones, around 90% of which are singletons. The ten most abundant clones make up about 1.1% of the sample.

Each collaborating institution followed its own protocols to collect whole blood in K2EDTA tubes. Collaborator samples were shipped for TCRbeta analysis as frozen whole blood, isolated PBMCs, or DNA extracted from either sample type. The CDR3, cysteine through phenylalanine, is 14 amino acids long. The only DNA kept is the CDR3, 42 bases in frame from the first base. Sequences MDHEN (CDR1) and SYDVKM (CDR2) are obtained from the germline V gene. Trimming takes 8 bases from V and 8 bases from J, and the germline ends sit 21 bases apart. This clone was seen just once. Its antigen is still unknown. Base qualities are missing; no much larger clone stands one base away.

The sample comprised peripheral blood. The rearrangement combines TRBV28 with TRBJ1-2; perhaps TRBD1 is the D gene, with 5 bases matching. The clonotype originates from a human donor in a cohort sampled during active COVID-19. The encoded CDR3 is CASSRGVRTRGYTF. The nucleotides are TGTGCCAGCTCCCGGGGGGTCCGGACTCGGGGCTACACCTTC.